The table lists the clone carrying this TCR beta chain with many counts. As yet, its antigen is unknown. The data belong to a study of beta chain features in type 1 diabetes. Overall study: Age, gender and cell yields were alike across patients and healthy donors. General study results and limits: Because the template was cDNA, high-expressing cells might be over-represented. When VDJ junctions were examined, type 1 diabetes patients showed fewer insertions and more deletions. PCR, the amplification step, might favor shorter templates, equally in patients and controls.

Expressed TCRB transcripts got sequenced, as all isolated RNA was reverse transcribed. Some clones are missing from TCRdb's copy, which holds only in-frame ones; the method was immunoSEQ multiplex PCR. This table has about 220,000 clones, approximately 10% appearing once. The V gene lost 5 bases and the J gene lost 2 bases, with 13 bases spanning the gap. This CDR3 region has 14 residues. The V gene's germline CDR1 is SGHRS and CDR2 YFSETQ. The TCR sequence derives from a man between 18 and 35 years old in good health. Sequencing was performed on central memory CD4+ T cells from blood. The chain recombines TRBV5-1 with TRBJ2-5; perhaps TRBD1 as D (6 bases). CDR3 sequence reads: CASRLQGSQETQYF. The DNA of the CDR3 is TGCGCCAGCAGGCTACAGGGATCTCAAGAGACCCAGTACTTC.